The 27 T cell receptor beta chains below come from one sample, sequenced in a study of regulatory T cells in long-lasting Graves disease. Documented time point: persistent/refractory GD, antithyroid drugs over 5 years with positive TRAb. Researchers made the TCR library from RNA that was extracted from PBMCs. According to the study, TCR beta libraries were built with iRepertoire HTBI primers and CDR3-region Arm-PCR. MiXCR, run by TCRdb on the multiplex PCR reads, gives a single entry per CDR3 protein. The sample has about 430,000 distinct CDR3 sequences; 21% are singletons. This specimen was peripheral blood mononuclear cells (PBMCs), taken when the disease was refractory, from a patient treated with antithyroid drugs. The receptors stem from a female donor with Graves disease.

The chain uses TRBV7-9 and TRBJ1-1, with D possibly matching TRBD1 (5 bases). Germline V gene data show CDR1 as SEHNR and CDR2 as FQNEAQ (reference sequence). Trimming cost V 2 bases and J 5 bases, with 12 bases left between them. The CDR3 is 14 residues long. CDR3 amino acids: CASSLFGTTTEAFF. CDR3 nucleotide sequence: TGTGCCAGCAGCTTATTCGGGACTACGACTGAAGCTTTCTTT.

In its sample, this clonotype was seen a few times. J is TRBJ2-6 and V is TRBV7-9; D remains unclear. V lost 4 bases to trimming and J lost 0 bases, with 16 bases between them. Germline-derived CDR1 and CDR2 are SEHNR and FQNEAQ (reference sequence). There are 18 residues in the CDR3. The DNA of the CDR3 is TGTGCCAGCAGCTCTGACCGCTACCGGCTCTCTGGGGCCAACGTCCTGACTTTC. Its protein product is CASSSDRYRLSGANVLTF.

This chain joins TRBV28 and TRBJ2-7; 12 nucleotides agree with TRBD1. CDR3 length: 13 residues. Losses at the gene ends were 8 bases for V and 6 bases for J; bases not matched to a gene: 5. Germline CDR1 reads MDHEN; CDR2 reads SYDVKM. Here the CDR3 reads CASGTGGLGEQYF. CDR3 nucleotides: TGTGCCAGCGGGACAGGGGGCTTGGGCGAGCAGTACTTC.

The chain combines TRBV5-1 with TRBJ1-1; maybe TRBD1 (6 bases). V gave up 2 bases and J gave up 0 bases, with 14 bases separating them. From germline, CDR1 is SGHRS and CDR2 YFSETQ. The CDR3 is 16 amino acids. CDR3 coding DNA: TGCGCCAGCAGCTTCGGGGGGCGCTTAATGAACACTGAAGCTTTCTTT. This gives the protein CASSFGGRLMNTEAFF.

The chain links TRBV19 to TRBJ2-1, with 7 bases that match TRBD1. Germline trimming cut 10 bases from V and 0 bases from J; bases unmatched to any gene: 6. Germline CDR1 LNHDA, CDR2 SQIVND (reference sequence). This CDR3 comprises 14 residues. CDR3: CATIDRASYNEQFF. CDR3 DNA sequence: TGTGCCACCATAGACAGGGCCTCCTACAATGAGCAGTTCTTC.

This clonotype was counted a few times. The chain recombines TRBV6-1 with TRBJ2-7, with TRBD2 as a possible D gene (5 bases). With 6 bases removed from V and 4 bases from J, the gap between germline ends came to 13 bases. The length of the CDR3 is 13 residues. Germline loops: CDR1 MNHNS, CDR2 SASEGT. The CDR3 is CASRPGGRYEQYF. DNA of the CDR3: TGTGCCAGCAGACCCGGCGGGCGGTACGAGCAGTACTTC.

This clonotype was observed at least ten times. V usage is TRBV2 and J usage is TRBJ1-4, with a tentative D call TRBD1 (5 bases). CDR1 is SNHLY, CDR2 FYNNEI, per germline. The CDR3 has 16 residues. Trimming left V 6 bases short and J 6 bases short, with 20 bases between. The CDR3 DNA reads as TGTGCCAGCAGCCACGTCCGGGACTTCGGCGATGAAAAACTGTTTTTT. Its protein product is CASSHVRDFGDEKLFF.

This clonotype was observed at least ten times. The CDR3 reads CASSSGEYRVRGWQPQHF. As DNA, the CDR3 is TGTGCCAGCAGTTCAGGCGAGTACAGGGTTAGAGGGTGGCAGCCCCAGCATTTT. This chain joins TRBV28 and TRBJ1-5; weak D call: TRBD1 (6 bases). Germline CDR1 MDHEN, CDR2 SYDVKM. The CDR3 has 18 amino acids. Trimming took 4 bases from V and 7 from J, leaving 26 bases between them.

The chain links TRBV11-3 to TRBJ2-1, with no clear D. Trimming took 4 bases from V and 10 from J, leaving 5 bases between them. The germline CDR1 and CDR2 sequences are SGHNT and YENEEA. This CDR3 spans 10 amino acids. Here the CDR3 DNA reads TGTGCCAGCAGCTCCCTCGAGCAGTTCTTC. Protein sequence: CASSSLEQFF.

The chain uses TRBV30 and TRBJ2-7, with 8 bases aligning to TRBD1. The V gene end was trimmed by 3 bases and the J gene end by 0 bases; junction bases not matched to a gene: 4. CDR1 and CDR2 from the germline V gene are GTSNPN and SVGIG (reference sequence). The CDR3 is 14 residues long. The CDR3 DNA reads as TGTGCCTGGAGCGGGACAGGAGTCTCCTACGAGCAGTACTTC. As protein: CAWSGTGVSYEQYF.

The chain recombines TRBV3-1 with TRBJ2-7, with D unresolved. The CDR3 covers 12 residues. Germline loops: CDR1 LGHDT, CDR2 YNNKEL (reference sequence). Trimming removed 1 base at V and 5 bases at J, with 6 bases between. The CDR3 coding sequence is TGTGCCAGCAGCCAAGGTCCCAACGAGCAGTACTTC. It translates to CASSQGPNEQYF.

This clonotype was recorded at least ten times. The V gene is TRBV12-3 or TRBV12-4, the J gene TRBJ1-4; no reliable D call. The ends were cut back, 3 bases at V and 8 bases at J, with 10 bases in the middle. The CDR3 is 13 residues long. The CDR3 is CASSLLGFEKLFF. CDR3 DNA sequence: TGTGCCAGCAGTTTGTTGGGGTTCGAAAAACTGTTTTTT.

Concerning this clonotype itself: One base away lies a much larger clone, so this may be a sequencing read error. The genes are TRBV6-1 and TRBJ1-1, with D hard to call. The CDR3 is 15 residues long. Germline CDR1 MNHNS, CDR2 SASEGT. CDR3 in DNA: TGTGCCAGCAGTGAACCGTACAGTATGGTCACTGTAGCTTTCTTT. This sequence encodes CASSEPYSMVTVAFF.

This clonotype appeared a few times. The V call is TRBV30, the J call TRBJ1-5; 9 bases align to TRBD1. Germline CDR1 GTSNPN, CDR2 SVGIG (reference sequence). The V gene end was trimmed by 5 bases and the J gene end by 11 bases; junction bases not matched to a gene: 10. The CDR3 extends over 13 amino acids. DNA of the CDR3: TGTGCCTGGGCTCCGGGACAGGGAAAAGCCCAGCATTTT. Translation: CAWAPGQGKAQHF.

This clonotype was detected many times. This chain uses TRBV11-2 with TRBJ2-5; maybe TRBD1 (6 bases). From germline, CDR1 is SGHAT and CDR2 FQNNGV. Trimming left V 5 bases short and J 5 bases short, with 21 bases between. This CDR3 comprises 16 residues. CDR3 DNA sequence: TGTGCCAGCAGCCAAAGTGGGCAGGGGTGGGAGGAGACCCAGTACTTC. Protein product: CASSQSGQGWEETQYF.

The chain links TRBV7-6 to TRBJ2-5, with 7 bases fitting TRBD2. CDR1 SGHVS and CDR2 FNYEAQ come from the germline V gene. This CDR3 is built from 16 residues. Unmatched junction bases numbered 10, after V lost 5 bases and J lost 1 base. The CDR3, as DNA: TGTGCCAGCAGCCCCGCCCGGACTAGACCCCAAGAGACCCAGTACTTC. As protein: CASSPARTRPQETQYF.

This clonotype was seen many times. As DNA, the CDR3 is TGTGCCAGCAGCTTGTCAGCAAATTCACCCCTCCACTTT. This encodes CASSLSANSPLHF. The chain carries TRBV5-5 and TRBJ1-6; D call uncertain. The CDR3 runs 13 residues. Trimming left V 1 base short and J 7 bases short, with 6 bases between. Germline CDR1 and CDR2: SGHKS and YYEKEE (reference sequence).

This clonotype was found a few times. The chain carries TRBV10-3 and TRBJ2-6, with D possibly being TRBD1 (6 bases). The V gene's germline CDR1 is ENHRY and CDR2 SYGVKD. The CDR3 length is 19 residues. Trimming took off 4 bases at V and 0 bases at J, with 19 bases between the two ends. The CDR3 protein is CAISAGRYQGGSGANVLTF. Here the CDR3 DNA reads TGTGCCATCAGTGCCGGACGGTACCAAGGGGGCTCTGGGGCCAACGTCCTGACTTTC.

This chain uses TRBV9 with TRBJ2-7; the D call may be TRBD1 or TRBD2 (5 bases each). Trimming removed 4 bases at V and 7 bases at J, with 18 bases between. Germline values: CDR1 SGDLS, CDR2 YYNGEE. The CDR3 runs to 14 residues. The CDR3 nucleotides read TGTGCCAGCAGCCGATCCTCCGGGGCGAAAGAGCAGTACTTC. Translation: CASSRSSGAKEQYF.

This clonotype was seen repeatedly, ten times or more. The CDR3 coding sequence is TGTGCCATCAGTGAGAACAGAGGCTTAAAAGAGACCCAGTACTTC. Protein: CAISENRGLKETQYF. The rearrangement uses TRBV10-3 and TRBJ2-5, with D hard to call. The germline CDR1 and CDR2 sequences are ENHRY and SYGVKD. This CDR3 has 15 residues. V lost 2 bases, J lost 3 bases, and 13 bases lay in between.

The gene calls are TRBV12-3 or TRBV12-4 and TRBJ2-7; 11 bases match TRBD2. With 3 bases clipped from V and 7 bases from J, the junction kept 11 bases outside the gene matches. This CDR3 contains 16 residues. CDR3 sequence (DNA): TGTGCCAGCAGTTTGGGGCTAGCGGGAGGAATGAGGGAGCAGTACTTC. Amino acid sequence: CASSLGLAGGMREQYF.

This clonotype was counted many times. This sequence joins TRBV2 and TRBJ1-2, with D possibly matching TRBD1 (6 bases). This CDR3 is 14 amino acids long. Trimming left V 6 bases short and J 0 bases short, with 11 bases between. The germline V gene encodes CDR1 SNHLY and CDR2 FYNNEI. As DNA, the CDR3 is TGTGCCAGCAGCGGACAGTCCGCTAACTATGGCTACACCTTC. This gives the protein CASSGQSANYGYTF.

This clonotype was seen at least ten times. The rearrangement links TRBV5-1 to TRBJ2-7, with D hard to call. The germline V gene encodes CDR1 SGHRS and CDR2 YFSETQ. The CDR3 consists of 15 residues. V lost 0 bases and J lost 3, with 13 bases in between. The CDR3 here is CASSLAASTIYEQYF. DNA for the CDR3: TGCGCCAGCAGCTTGGCCGCATCTACCATCTACGAGCAGTACTTC.

For the CDR3, the DNA is TGTGCCAGCACCCTACAGGGGACAAGCACTGAAGCTTTCTTT. Translating gives CASTLQGTSTEAFF. The chain has TRBV6-1 and TRBJ1-1, with 7 bases aligning to TRBD1. From germline, CDR1 is MNHNS and CDR2 SASEGT. CDR3 length: 14 amino acids. Unmatched junction bases numbered 9, after V lost 7 bases and J lost 4 bases.

This chain links TRBV2 with TRBJ2-3, with TRBD2 matching 7 bases. V shed 11 bases, J shed 1 base, and the junction held 9 bases outside the gene matches. CDR1 and CDR2 from the germline V gene are SNHLY and FYNNEI. The length of the CDR3 is 14 residues. The CDR3 loop reads CARRKGGGTDTQYF. In DNA, the CDR3 is TGTGCCCGGCGGAAGGGAGGGGGCACAGATACGCAGTATTTT. The full variable domain, completed using reference TRBV2 and TRBJ2-3, is EPEVTQTPSHQVTQMGQEVILRCVPISNHLYFYWYRQILGQKVEFLVSFYNNEISEKSEIFDDQFSVERPDGSNFTLKIRSTKLEDSAMYFCARRKGGGTDTQYFGPGTRLTVL.

J is TRBJ1-1 and V is TRBV19; no clear D gene. The CDR3 loop spans 12 amino acids. With 6 bases removed from V and 1 base from J, the gap between germline ends came to 6 bases. Germline-derived CDR1 and CDR2 are LNHDA and SQIVND (reference sequence). The CDR3 DNA follows: TGTGCCAGTAGCAAGAGGAACACTGAAGCTTTCTTT. Amino acids: CASSKRNTEAFF.

This chain joins TRBV11-2 and TRBJ2-6, with D perhaps matching TRBD1 (6 bases). Germline V CDR1 and CDR2: SGHAT, FQNNGV. The CDR3 totals 17 residues. Trimming removed 5 bases at V and 0 bases at J, with 14 bases between. CDR3 region: CASSRDTISSGANVLTF. The CDR3 DNA follows: TGTGCCAGCAGCCGGGACACAATTAGCTCTGGGGCCAACGTCCTGACTTTC. Drawing the rest from reference TRBV11-2 and TRBJ2-6, the complete variable domain is EAGVAQSPRYKIIEKRQSVAFWCNPISGHATLYWYQQILGQGPKLLIQFQNNGVVDDSQLPKDRFSAERLKGVDSTLKIQPAKLEDSAVYLCASSRDTISSGANVLTFGAGSRLTVL.